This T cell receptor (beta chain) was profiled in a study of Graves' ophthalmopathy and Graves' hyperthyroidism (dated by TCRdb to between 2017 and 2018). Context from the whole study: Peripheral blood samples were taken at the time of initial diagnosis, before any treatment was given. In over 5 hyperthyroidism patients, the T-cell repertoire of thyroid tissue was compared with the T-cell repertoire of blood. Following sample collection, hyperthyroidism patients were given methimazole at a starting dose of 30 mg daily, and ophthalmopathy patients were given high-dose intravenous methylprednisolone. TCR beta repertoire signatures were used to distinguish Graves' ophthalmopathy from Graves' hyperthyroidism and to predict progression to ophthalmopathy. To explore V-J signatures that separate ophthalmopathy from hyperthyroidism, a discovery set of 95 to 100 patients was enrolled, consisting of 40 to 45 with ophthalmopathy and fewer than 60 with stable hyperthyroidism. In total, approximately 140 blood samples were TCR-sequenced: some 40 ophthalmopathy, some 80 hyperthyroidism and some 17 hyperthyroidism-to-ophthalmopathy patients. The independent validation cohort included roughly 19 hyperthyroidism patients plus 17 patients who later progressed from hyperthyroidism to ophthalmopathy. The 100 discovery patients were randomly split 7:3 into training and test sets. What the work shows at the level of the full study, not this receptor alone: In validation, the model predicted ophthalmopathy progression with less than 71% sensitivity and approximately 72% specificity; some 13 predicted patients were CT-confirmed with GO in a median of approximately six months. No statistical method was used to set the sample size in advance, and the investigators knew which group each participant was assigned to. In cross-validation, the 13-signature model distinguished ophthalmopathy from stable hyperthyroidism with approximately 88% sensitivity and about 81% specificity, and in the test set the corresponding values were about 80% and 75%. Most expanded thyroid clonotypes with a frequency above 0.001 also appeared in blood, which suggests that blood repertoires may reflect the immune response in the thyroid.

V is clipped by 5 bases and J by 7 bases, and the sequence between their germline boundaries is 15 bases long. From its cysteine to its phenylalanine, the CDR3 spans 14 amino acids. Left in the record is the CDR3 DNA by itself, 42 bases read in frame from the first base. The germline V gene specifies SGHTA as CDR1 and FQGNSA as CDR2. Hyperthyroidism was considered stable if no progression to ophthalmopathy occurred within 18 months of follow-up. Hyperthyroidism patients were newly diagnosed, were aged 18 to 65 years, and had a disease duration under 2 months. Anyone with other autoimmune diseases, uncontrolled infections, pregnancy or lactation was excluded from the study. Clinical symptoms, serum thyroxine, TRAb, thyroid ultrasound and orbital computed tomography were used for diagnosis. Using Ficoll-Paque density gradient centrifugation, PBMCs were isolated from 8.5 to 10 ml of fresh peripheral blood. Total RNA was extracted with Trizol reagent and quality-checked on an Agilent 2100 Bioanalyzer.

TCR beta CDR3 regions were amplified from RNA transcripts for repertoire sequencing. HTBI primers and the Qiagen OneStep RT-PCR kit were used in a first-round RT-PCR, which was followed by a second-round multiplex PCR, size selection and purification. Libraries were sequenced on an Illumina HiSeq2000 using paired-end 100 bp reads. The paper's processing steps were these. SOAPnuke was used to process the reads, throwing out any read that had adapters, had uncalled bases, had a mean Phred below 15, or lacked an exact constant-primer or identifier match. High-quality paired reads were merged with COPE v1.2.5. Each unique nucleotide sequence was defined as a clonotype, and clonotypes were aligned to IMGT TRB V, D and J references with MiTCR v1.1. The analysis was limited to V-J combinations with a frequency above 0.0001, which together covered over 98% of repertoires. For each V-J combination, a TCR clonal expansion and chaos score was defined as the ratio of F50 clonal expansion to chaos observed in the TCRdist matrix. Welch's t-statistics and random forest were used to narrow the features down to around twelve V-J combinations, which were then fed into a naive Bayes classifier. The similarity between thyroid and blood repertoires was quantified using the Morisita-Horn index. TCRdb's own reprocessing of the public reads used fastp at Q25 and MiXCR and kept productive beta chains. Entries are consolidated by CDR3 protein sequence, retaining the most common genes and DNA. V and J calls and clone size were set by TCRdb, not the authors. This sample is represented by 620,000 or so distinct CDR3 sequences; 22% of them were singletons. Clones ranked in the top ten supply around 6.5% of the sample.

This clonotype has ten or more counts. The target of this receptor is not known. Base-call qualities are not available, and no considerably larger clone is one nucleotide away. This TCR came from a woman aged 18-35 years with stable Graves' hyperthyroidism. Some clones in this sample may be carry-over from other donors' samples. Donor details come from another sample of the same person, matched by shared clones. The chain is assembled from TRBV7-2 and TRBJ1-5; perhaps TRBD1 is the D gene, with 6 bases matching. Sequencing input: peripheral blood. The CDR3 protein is CASSPPGAEQPQHF. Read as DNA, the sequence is TGTGCCAGCAGCCCCCCAGGGGCGGAACAGCCCCAGCATTTT.